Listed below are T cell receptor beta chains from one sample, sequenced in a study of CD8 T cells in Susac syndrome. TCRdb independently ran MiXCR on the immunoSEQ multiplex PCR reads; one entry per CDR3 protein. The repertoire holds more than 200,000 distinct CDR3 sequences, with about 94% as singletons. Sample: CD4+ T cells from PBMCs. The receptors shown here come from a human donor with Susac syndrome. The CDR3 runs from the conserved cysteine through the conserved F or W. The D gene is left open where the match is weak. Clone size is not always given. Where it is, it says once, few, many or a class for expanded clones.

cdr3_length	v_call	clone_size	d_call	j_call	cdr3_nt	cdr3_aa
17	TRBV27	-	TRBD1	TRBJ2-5	TGTGCCAGCAGTTTAGGTGGTGCCAGACAGGGGAAAGAGACCCAGTACTTC	CASSLGGARQGKETQYF
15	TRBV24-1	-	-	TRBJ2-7	TGTGCCACCAGTGATCCGCAGGACACCTCCTACGAGCAGTACTTC	CATSDPQDTSYEQYF
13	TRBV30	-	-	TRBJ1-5	TGTGCCTGGAGTGCCAGTTCAGATCAGCCCCAGCATTTT	CAWSASSDQPQHF
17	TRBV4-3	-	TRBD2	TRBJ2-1	TGCGCCAGCAGCCAAGAAGCTAGCGGGGGCCACTACAATGAGCAGTTCTTC	CASSQEASGGHYNEQFF
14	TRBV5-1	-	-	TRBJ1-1	TGCGCCAGCAGCTTGGTAGGACTGGGGACTGAAGCTTTCTTT	CASSLVGLGTEAFF
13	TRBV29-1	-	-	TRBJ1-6	TGCAGCGCCGCCCTGAATGAGAGGTCACCCCTCCACTTT	CSAALNERSPLHF
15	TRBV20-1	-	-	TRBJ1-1	TGCAGTGCTAGAGATGCGGGTGTGGGGAACACTGAAGCTTTCTTT	CSARDAGVGNTEAFF
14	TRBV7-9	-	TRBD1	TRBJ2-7	TGTGCCAGCAGCTTAGAACAGGGGGCCTCCGAGCAGTACTTC	CASSLEQGASEQYF
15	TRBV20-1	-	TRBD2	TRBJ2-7	TGCAGTGCTAGATTCACTAGCGGGGGGTTTCGCGAGCAGTACTTC	CSARFTSGGFREQYF
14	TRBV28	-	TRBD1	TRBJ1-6	TGTGCCAGCAGTCCCCGACAGGGATGGTCACCCCTCCACTTT	CASSPRQGWSPLHF
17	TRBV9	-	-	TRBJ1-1	TGTGCCAGCAGCGTAGTCGACGGGGGCCCGTCGAACACTGAAGCTTTCTTT	CASSVVDGGPSNTEAFF
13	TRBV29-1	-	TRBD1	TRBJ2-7	TGCAGCGGTTCCGGGACAGGACAAGGCGAGCAGTACTTC	CSGSGTGQGEQYF
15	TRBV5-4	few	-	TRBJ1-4	TGTGCCAGCAGCTTGGCGGGGACAACTAATGAAAAACTGTTTTTT	CASSLAGTTNEKLFF
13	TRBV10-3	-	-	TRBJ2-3	TGTGCCATCAGTGCCAGCTGGAGAGATACGCAGTATTTT	CAISASWRDTQYF
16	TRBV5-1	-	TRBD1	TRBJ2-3	TGCGCCAGCAGAGGTGGCGGCAGGGGGTCGGCAGATACGCAGTATTTT	CASRGGGRGSADTQYF
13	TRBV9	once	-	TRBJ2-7	TGTGCCAGCAGCGTAGCAGGGGGGAACGAGCAGTACTTC	CASSVAGGNEQYF
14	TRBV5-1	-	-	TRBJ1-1	TGCGCCAGCAGCCGTAACGAAGAAACATCTGAAGCTTTCTTT	CASSRNEETSEAFF
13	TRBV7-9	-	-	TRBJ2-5	TGTGCCAGCAGCCGTTCAGGAGAAGAGACCCAGTACTTC	CASSRSGEETQYF
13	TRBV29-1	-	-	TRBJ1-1	TGCAGCGTTGAAGCCTGGGGCGACACTGAAGCTTTCTTT	CSVEAWGDTEAFF
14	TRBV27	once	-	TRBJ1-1	TGTGCCAGCAGTCGCCAAGAAATGACAACTGAAGCTTTCTTT	CASSRQEMTTEAFF
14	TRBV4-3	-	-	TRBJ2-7	TGCGCCAGCAGCCAAGATTTGGGTCATTCCGAGCAGTACTTC	CASSQDLGHSEQYF
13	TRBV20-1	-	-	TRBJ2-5	TGCAGTGCTAGAGAATCTCAGGGTCGGACCCAGTACTTC	CSARESQGRTQYF
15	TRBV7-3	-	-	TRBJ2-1	TGTGCCAGCAGCCCCGGGCCGGGGGATTACAATGAGCAGTTCTTC	CASSPGPGDYNEQFF
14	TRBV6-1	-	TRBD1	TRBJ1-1	TGTGCCAGCAGCCCCGGCCCTCAGGGGGTTGAAGCTTTCTTT	CASSPGPQGVEAFF
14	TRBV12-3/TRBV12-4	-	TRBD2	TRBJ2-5	TGTGCCAGCAGTATGACTAGCGCTTCAGAGACCCAGTACTTC	CASSMTSASETQYF
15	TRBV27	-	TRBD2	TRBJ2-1	TGTGCCAGCAGTTTAGAGCGGGGGGCTCACAATGAGCAGTTCTTC	CASSLERGAHNEQFF
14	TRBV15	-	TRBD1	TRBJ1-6	TGTGCCACCAGACCACAGGGGGGACATTCACCCCTCCACTTT	CATRPQGGHSPLHF
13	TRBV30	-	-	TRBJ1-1	TGTGCCTGGCTCCGGGACGGGAACACTGAAGCTTTCTTT	CAWLRDGNTEAFF
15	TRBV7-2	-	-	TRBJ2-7	TGTGCCAGCAGCTTAGGTAGTAGTAGTCCCTACGAGCAGTACTTC	CASSLGSSSPYEQYF
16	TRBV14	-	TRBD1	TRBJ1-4	TGTGCCAGCAGCCGAGGACAGGCTGCAACTAATGAAAAACTGTTTTTT	CASSRGQAATNEKLFF
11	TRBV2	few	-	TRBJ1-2	TGTGCCAGCCGATTGGTGGATGGCTACACCTTC	CASRLVDGYTF
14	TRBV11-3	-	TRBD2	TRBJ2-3	TGTGCCAGCAGCTTGCGGGGGGGCACAGATACGCAGTATTTT	CASSLRGGTDTQYF
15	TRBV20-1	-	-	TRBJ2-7	TGCAGTGCTAGAGCCACGCGTCCTCGGACCTACGAGCAGTACTTC	CSARATRPRTYEQYF
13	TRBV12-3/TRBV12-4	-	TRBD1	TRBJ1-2	TGTGCCAGCAGCTCCGGGACAGGGAACGGCTACACCTTC	CASSSGTGNGYTF
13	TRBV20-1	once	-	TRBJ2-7	TGCAGTGCTAGCCCTGCGGATGTCTACGAGCAGTACTTC	CSASPADVYEQYF
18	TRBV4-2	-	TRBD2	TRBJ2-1	TGTGCCAGCAGCCAGCGCACTAGCGGGGGGGCGTCCTACAATGAGCAGTTCTTC	CASSQRTSGGASYNEQFF
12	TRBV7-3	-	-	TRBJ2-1	TGTGCCAGCAGCTTGGACCTTAATGAGCAGTTCTTC	CASSLDLNEQFF
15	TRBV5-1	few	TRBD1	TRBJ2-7	TGCGCCAGCAGCCCATCCGGGACAGGTATCTACGAGCAGTACTTC	CASSPSGTGIYEQYF
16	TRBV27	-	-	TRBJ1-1	TGTGCCAGCAGTTTATCGGCTCAGATCAAGGGAACTGAAGCTTTCTTT	CASSLSAQIKGTEAFF
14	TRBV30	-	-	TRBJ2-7	TGTGCCTGCTCGAAAAGGGCCCGGGGACGCGAGCAGTACTTC	CACSKRARGREQYF